A single sample is the source of the 24 T cell receptor beta chains below, sequenced in a study of T cell repertoires in cytomegalovirus infection. TCRdb re-derived calls from the reads in MiXCR, one entry per CDR3 protein. The top ten hold around 2.8% of the sample, which has roughly 760,000 distinct CDR3 sequences, 35% to 45% seen once. The sample taken for sequencing was PBMCs. The receptor set was obtained from a human donor in good health (CMV status not recorded). Some clones in this sample may be carry-over from other donors' samples.

This chain links TRBV12-3 or TRBV12-4 with TRBJ1-2; 8 nucleotides match TRBD1. Germline trimming cut 5 bases from V and 4 bases from J; bases unmatched to any gene: 6. The CDR3 extends over 14 amino acids. The CDR3 spells CASSPTGVSYGYTF. The CDR3 DNA follows: TGTGCCAGCAGTCCGACAGGGGTTAGCTATGGCTACACCTTC.

The genes are TRBV6-6 and TRBJ2-1; the match to TRBD2 covers 8 bases. CDR1 and CDR2 (germline): MNHNY, SVGAGI (reference sequence). This CDR3 spans 15 amino acids. Trimming at V came to 2 bases and at J to 4 bases, leaving 4 bases not matched to a gene. The CDR3 sequence: CASSYGTRVYNEQFF. DNA for the CDR3: TGTGCCAGCAGTTACGGGACTAGAGTTTACAATGAGCAGTTCTTC.

This clonotype was counted a few times. This chain joins TRBV6-6 and TRBJ1-2; D ambiguous. Germline CDR1 is MNHNY and CDR2 is SVGAGI (reference sequence). The CDR3 has 15 amino acids. V was shortened by 7 bases and J by 0 bases, with 15 bases between the two germline ends. The CDR3 reads CASTTMAGANYGYTF. CDR3 sequence (DNA): TGTGCCAGCACCACTATGGCGGGAGCTAACTATGGCTACACCTTC.

This chain connects TRBV12-3 or TRBV12-4 to TRBJ1-5; possible D gene TRBD1, 5 bases. There are 12 residues in the CDR3. V shed 8 bases and J shed 4 bases, with 9 bases lying between them. The DNA for the CDR3 is TGTGCCAGCGGGGCGGGGAATCAGCCCCAGCATTTT. Protein product: CASGAGNQPQHF.

V gene TRBV20-1 combines with J gene TRBJ2-7, with 8 bases lining up with TRBD2. The J segment lost 3 bases and the V segment lost 5 bases, leaving 9 bases of the junction unmatched. Germline CDR1 and CDR2: DFQATT and SNEGSKA (reference sequence). The CDR3 runs to 14 residues. In nucleotides, the CDR3 is TGCAGTGCTGGAGGGAGCGGGGGTCTCTACGAGCAGTACTTC. Amino acid sequence: CSAGGSGGLYEQYF.

This clonotype has more than one count but fewer than ten. The chain combines TRBV19 with TRBJ2-7, with D maybe TRBD2 (7 bases). CDR1 LNHDA and CDR2 SQIVND come from the germline V gene (reference sequence). Trimming took off 4 bases at V and 5 bases at J, with 15 bases between the two ends. The CDR3 loop spans 14 amino acids. DNA of the CDR3: TGTGCCAGTAGTACCGCGGGGGCGAGGGACGAGCAGTACTTC. It specifies CASSTAGARDEQYF. The whole variable domain, filled in from reference TRBV19 and TRBJ2-7, reads DGGITQSPKYLFRKEGQNVTLSCEQNLNHDAMYWYRQDPGQGLRLIYYSQIVNDFQKGDIAEGYSVSREKKESFPLTVTSAQKNPTAFYLCASSTAGARDEQYFGPGTRLTVT.

Only a few counts were recorded for this clonotype. The chain links TRBV6-1 to TRBJ2-3; perhaps D is TRBD1 or TRBD2 (5 bases each). Trimming pared 3 bases from V and 3 bases from J, leaving 10 bases between. The CDR3 contains 14 residues. Germline CDR1 is MNHNS and CDR2 is SASEGT. The CDR3 here is CASSDLGETDTQYF. The DNA for the CDR3 is TGTGCCAGCAGTGATCTAGGGGAGACAGATACGCAGTATTTT.

At least ten counts were recorded for this clonotype. V and J are TRBV7-2 and TRBJ1-4; no firm D call. Germline V gene lookup returns CDR1 SGHTA and CDR2 FQGNSA. This CDR3 spans 13 amino acids. The germline V and J ends were trimmed by 3 bases and 8 bases, with 10 bases remaining between them. The chain's CDR3 is CASSFGWREKLFF. The CDR3 DNA reads TGTGCCAGCAGCTTTGGGTGGAGGGAAAAACTGTTTTTT.

The chain uses TRBV27 and TRBJ1-2; a possible D gene is TRBD1 (5 bases). The V gene lost 4 bases and the J gene lost 3 bases, with 21 bases spanning the gap. Germline assignment: CDR1 MNHEY and CDR2 SMNVEV (reference sequence). This CDR3 is 17 amino acids long. The CDR3 nucleotides read TGTGCCAGCAGTTCCTCCTCACAGGTCCCACCACACTATGGCTACACCTTC. It translates to CASSSSSQVPPHYGYTF.

The V and J genes are TRBV7-9 and TRBJ2-5; 8 nucleotides line up with TRBD1. There are 14 residues in the CDR3. CDR1 is SEHNR, CDR2 FQNEAQ, per germline (reference sequence). V dropped 0 bases and J dropped 4; count of bases not matched to a gene: 1. The CDR3 DNA reads as TGTGCCAGCAGCTTAGCAGACAGGGGAGAGACCCAGTACTTC. Its translation is CASSLADRGETQYF. Complete variable domain (other parts from reference TRBV7-9 and TRBJ2-5): DTGVSQNPRHKITKRGQNVTFRCDPISEHNRLYWYRQTLGQGPEFLTYFQNEAQLEKSRLLSDRFSAERPKGSFSTLEIQRTEQGDSAMYLCASSLADRGETQYFGPGTRLLVL.

At least ten counts were recorded for this clonotype. In DNA form, the CDR3 reads TGTGCCAGCAGCCCCCTAACAGGGTGGATGGGCGAGCAGTACTTC. This translates into CASSPLTGWMGEQYF. This chain uses TRBV14 with TRBJ2-7; D perhaps matches TRBD1 (6 bases). This CDR3 region has 15 residues. V lost 4 bases and J lost 6, with 19 bases in between. CDR1 is SGHDN and CDR2 is FVKESK in the germline V gene. Full variable domain (rest looked up from reference TRBV14 and TRBJ2-7): EAGVTQFPSHSVIEKGQTVTLRCDPISGHDNLYWYRRVMGKEIKFLLHFVKESKQDESGMPNNRFLAERTGGTYSTLKVQPAELEDSGVYFCASSPLTGWMGEQYFGPGTRLTVT.

This clonotype appeared many times. V usage is TRBV28 and J usage is TRBJ2-2; 14 bases fit TRBD2. In germline, CDR1 is MDHEN, CDR2 SYDVKM. The trim removed 3 bases at V and 3 bases at J, leaving 12 bases unmatched. This CDR3 contains 20 residues. CDR3 nucleotide sequence: TGTGCCAGCAGTTTGGGGGCCCGACTAGCGGGAGGGCCGTACACCGGGGAGCTGTTTTTT. It is translated as CASSLGARLAGGPYTGELFF.

The V call is TRBV29-1, the J call TRBJ2-3; tentatively, D is TRBD1 or TRBD2 (5 bases each). The CDR3 contains 14 residues. Germline V CDR1 and CDR2: SQVTM, ANQGSEA. The V and J ends lost 7 bases and 0 bases respectively, with 14 bases between them. CDR3: CSALGRRSTDTQYF. In nucleotides, the CDR3 is TGCAGCGCTCTGGGACGGAGAAGCACAGATACGCAGTATTTT.

This clonotype was observed many times. The genes are TRBV7-2 and TRBJ1-4; D is possibly TRBD1 (6 bases). The CDR3 loop spans 14 amino acids. V was pared by 5 bases and J by 8 bases, with 15 bases between. The germline gives CDR1 SGHTA, CDR2 FQGNSA. DNA of the CDR3: TGTGCCAGCAGCCAGTGGCAGGGGAGCGAAAAACTGTTTTTT. Its protein product is CASSQWQGSEKLFF.

DNA for the CDR3: TGTGCCAGCAGTTTATCTTCGGGGGAGGGCAATCAGCCCCAGCATTTT. It specifies CASSLSSGEGNQPQHF. This chain links TRBV27 with TRBJ1-5; a possible D gene is TRBD1 (5 bases). The V and J ends lost 0 bases and 2 bases respectively, with 11 bases between them. Germline CDR1 is MNHEY and CDR2 is SMNVEV (reference sequence). The length of the CDR3 is 16 residues.

The chain combines TRBV2 with TRBJ2-7; no clear D gene. Trimming removed 6 bases from V and 1 base from J, with 13 bases in between. CDR1 and CDR2 from the germline V gene are SNHLY and FYNNEI. The CDR3 runs to 14 residues. CDR3 nucleotide sequence: TGTGCCAGCAGCGGGCCCCCAACTTCCTACGAGCAGTACTTC. Amino acid sequence: CASSGPPTSYEQYF. Full variable domain (missing parts from reference TRBV2 and TRBJ2-7): EPEVTQTPSHQVTQMGQEVILRCVPISNHLYFYWYRQILGQKVEFLVSFYNNEISEKSEIFDDQFSVERPDGSNFTLKIRSTKLEDSAMYFCASSGPPTSYEQYFGPGTRLTVT.

V is TRBV6-1 and J is TRBJ1-6; 9 nucleotides line up with TRBD1. Per the germline V gene, CDR1 is MNHNS and CDR2 is SASEGT. The CDR3 is 17 residues long. V lost 6 bases, J lost 9 bases, and 15 bases stayed unmatched. CDR3: CASSRLTGGPPLSPLHF. CDR3 sequence (DNA): TGTGCCAGCAGCCGCCTGACAGGGGGACCACCACTTTCACCCCTCCACTTT.

Notes on this clonotype: A much larger clone differs by one base, so this may be a read error. Given the absence of the conserved phenylalanine or tryptophan at the CDR3 end, a read error is likely. The chain recombines TRBV7-2 with TRBJ2-1; TRBD1 aligns across 9 bases. The CDR3 sequence is 19 residues long. V lost 1 base to trimming and J lost 0 bases; unmatched junction nucleotides: 10. Germline-derived CDR1 and CDR2 are SGHTA and FQGNSA. The CDR3 DNA reads TGTGCCAGCAGCTTAGTCGAACGGGACAGGGCACGCTCCTACAATGAGCAGTTCCTC. It is translated as CASSLVERDRARSYNEQFL.

CDR3 in amino acids: CASSLAYRGDSYEQYF. CDR3 nucleotides: TGTGCCAGCAGCTTGGCGTACAGGGGCGACTCCTACGAGCAGTACTTC. The chain joins TRBV7-6 to TRBJ2-7; 7 bases fit TRBD1. The CDR3 is made up of 16 amino acids. Losses at the gene ends were 3 bases for V and 0 bases for J; bases not matched to a gene: 8. Germline values: CDR1 SGHVS, CDR2 FNYEAQ.

The chain has TRBV7-6 and TRBJ2-3, with TRBD2 matching 9 bases. CDR1 and CDR2 (germline): SGHVS, FNYEAQ. After removal of 4 bases from V and 3 bases from J, the junction contained 5 bases not matched to a gene. This CDR3 spans 15 amino acids. CDR3 in amino acids: CASSSLAGQTDTQYF. The CDR3 DNA reads TGTGCCAGCAGCTCCCTAGCGGGGCAGACAGATACGCAGTATTTT.

The genes are TRBV4-1 and TRBJ2-5, with D perhaps TRBD1 or TRBD2 (5 bases each). The germline V gene has CDR1 MGHRA and CDR2 YSYEKL. This CDR3 is 14 amino acids long. Trimming pared 0 bases from V and 5 bases from J, leaving 10 bases between. DNA for the CDR3: TGCGCCAGCAGCCAAGATCCCGGGGCGGAGACCCAGTACTTC. Translated, it gives CASSQDPGAETQYF.

There are a few counts of this clonotype. The rearrangement uses TRBV12-3 or TRBV12-4 and TRBJ2-2; D perhaps matches TRBD2 (5 bases). The V end was cut by 6 bases, the J end by 6 bases, with 23 bases between. There are 17 residues in the CDR3. The CDR3 protein is CASRYSYAGNTAGELFF. The CDR3, as DNA: TGTGCCAGCAGATACTCCTATGCGGGCAATACAGCCGGGGAGCTGTTTTTT.

This clonotype was seen a single time. Since a much larger clone is just one base distant, this may be a read error. This chain links TRBV7-8 with TRBJ1-2, with unresolved D. Trimming left V 5 bases short and J 4 bases short, with 14 bases between. The CDR3 sequence is 14 residues long. Germline V lookup: CDR1 SGHVS, CDR2 FQNEAQ. This CDR3 is CASSRSDVPYGYTF. CDR3 nucleotides: TGTGCCAGCAGCCGTAGCGACGTACCCTATGGCTACACCTTC.

This clonotype occurred many times. This chain links TRBV7-2 with TRBJ1-5; D not resolved. The CDR3 has 16 amino acids. The V end lost 1 base, the J end lost 2 bases, and 12 bases lay between the germline ends. Germline V gene data show CDR1 as SGHTA and CDR2 as FQGNSA. CDR3 region: CASSLVHERGNQPQHF. CDR3 DNA: TGTGCCAGCAGCTTAGTACACGAACGGGGCAATCAGCCCCAGCATTTT.